One T cell receptor beta chain is described in this entry. This entry belongs to a study of blood T cell repertoires in COVID-19. The data were produced by immunoSEQ multiplex PCR, yet TCRdb's version contains in-frame clones alone and is incomplete. Of 200,000 to 300,000 clones in the sample, around 86% were seen once. V lost 3 bases and J lost 6, with 9 bases in between. The CDR3 is 14 amino acids. Germline-derived CDR1 and CDR2 are KGHSH and LQKENI. V usage is TRBV18 and J usage is TRBJ1-6; TRBD1 is a possible D gene (6 bases). The sequenced sample consisted of PBMCs or T cells enriched from blood (not recorded which). This TCR came from a woman in her forties or fifties who had recovered from COVID-19. The CDR3 region is CASSPDSTNSPLHF. The CDR3, as DNA: TGTGCCAGCTCACCGGACAGTACTAATTCACCCCTCCACTTT.